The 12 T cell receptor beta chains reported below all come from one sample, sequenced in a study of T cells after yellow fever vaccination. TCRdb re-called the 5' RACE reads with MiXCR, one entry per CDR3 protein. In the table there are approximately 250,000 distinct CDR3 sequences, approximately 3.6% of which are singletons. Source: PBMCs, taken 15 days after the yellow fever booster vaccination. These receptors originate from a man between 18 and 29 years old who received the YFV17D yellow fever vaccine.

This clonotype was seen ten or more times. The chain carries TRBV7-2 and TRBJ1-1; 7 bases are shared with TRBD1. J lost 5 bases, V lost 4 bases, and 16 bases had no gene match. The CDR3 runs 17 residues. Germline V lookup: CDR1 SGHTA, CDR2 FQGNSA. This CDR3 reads CASSSQVPLIRGTEAFF. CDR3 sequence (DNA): TGTGCCAGCAGCTCGCAGGTTCCTCTGATCAGGGGGACTGAAGCTTTCTTT.

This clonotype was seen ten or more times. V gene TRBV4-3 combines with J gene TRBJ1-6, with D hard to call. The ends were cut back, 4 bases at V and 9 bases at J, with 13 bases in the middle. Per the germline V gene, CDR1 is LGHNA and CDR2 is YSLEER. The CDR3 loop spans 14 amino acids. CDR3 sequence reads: CASSLEHGVSPLHF. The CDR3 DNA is TGCGCCAGCAGCCTAGAACATGGTGTTTCACCCCTCCACTTT.

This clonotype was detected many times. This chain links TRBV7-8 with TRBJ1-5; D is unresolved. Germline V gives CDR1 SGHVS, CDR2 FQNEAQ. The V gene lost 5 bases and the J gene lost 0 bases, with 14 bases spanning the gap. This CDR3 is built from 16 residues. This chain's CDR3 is CASSPYAVNSNQPQHF. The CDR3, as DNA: TGTGCCAGCAGCCCATACGCGGTAAATAGCAATCAGCCCCAGCATTTT. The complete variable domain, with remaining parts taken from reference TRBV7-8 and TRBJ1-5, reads GAGVSQSPRYKVAKRGQDVALRCDPISGHVSLFWYQQALGQGPEFLTYFQNEAQLDKSGLPSDRFFAERPEGSVSTLKIQRTQQEDSAVYLCASSPYAVNSNQPQHFGDGTRLSIL.

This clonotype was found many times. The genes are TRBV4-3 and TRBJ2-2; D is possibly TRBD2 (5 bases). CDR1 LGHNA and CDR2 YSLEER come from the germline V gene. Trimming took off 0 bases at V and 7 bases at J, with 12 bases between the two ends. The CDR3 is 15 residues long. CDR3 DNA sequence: TGCGCCAGCAGCCAAGATCGAGGGTATGGCGGGGAGCTGTTTTTT. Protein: CASSQDRGYGGELFF.

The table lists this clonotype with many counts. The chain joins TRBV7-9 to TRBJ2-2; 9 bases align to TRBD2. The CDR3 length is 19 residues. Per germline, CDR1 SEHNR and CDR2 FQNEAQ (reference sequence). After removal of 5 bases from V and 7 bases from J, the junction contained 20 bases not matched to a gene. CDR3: CASSTHYLQAGGPSGELFF. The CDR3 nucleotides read TGTGCCAGCAGCACCCACTACCTTCAGGCGGGGGGGCCGAGCGGGGAGCTGTTTTTT.

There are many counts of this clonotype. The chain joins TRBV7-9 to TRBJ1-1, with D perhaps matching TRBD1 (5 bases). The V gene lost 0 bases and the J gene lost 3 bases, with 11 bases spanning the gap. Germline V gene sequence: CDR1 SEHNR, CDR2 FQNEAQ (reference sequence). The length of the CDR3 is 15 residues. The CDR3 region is CASSLAGEGDTEAFF. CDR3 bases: TGTGCCAGCAGCTTAGCGGGGGAGGGCGACACTGAAGCTTTCTTT.

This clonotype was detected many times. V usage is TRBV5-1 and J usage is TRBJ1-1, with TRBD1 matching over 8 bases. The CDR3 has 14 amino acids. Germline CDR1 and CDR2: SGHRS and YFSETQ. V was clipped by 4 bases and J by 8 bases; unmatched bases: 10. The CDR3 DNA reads TGCGCCAGCAGCAAGGACAGGGCCACAGGGGAAGCTTTCTTT. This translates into CASSKDRATGEAFF. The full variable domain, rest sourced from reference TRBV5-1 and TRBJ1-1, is KAGVTQTPRYLIKTRGQQVTLSCSPISGHRSVSWYQQTPGQGLQFLFEYFSETQRNKGNFPGRFSGRQFSNSRSEMNVSTLELGDSALYLCASSKDRATGEAFFGQGTRLTVV.

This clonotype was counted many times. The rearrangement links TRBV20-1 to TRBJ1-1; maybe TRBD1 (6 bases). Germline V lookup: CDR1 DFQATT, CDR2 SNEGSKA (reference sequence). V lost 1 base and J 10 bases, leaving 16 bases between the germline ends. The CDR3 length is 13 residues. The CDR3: CSARADRPEGAFF. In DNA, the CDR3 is TGCAGTGCTAGAGCTGACAGGCCCGAGGGAGCTTTCTTT.

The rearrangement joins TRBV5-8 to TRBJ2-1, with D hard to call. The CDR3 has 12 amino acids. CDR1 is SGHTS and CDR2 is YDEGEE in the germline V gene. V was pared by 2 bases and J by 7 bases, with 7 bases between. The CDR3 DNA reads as TGTGCCAGCAGCTTTATCCCTAATGAGCAGTTCTTC. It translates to CASSFIPNEQFF.

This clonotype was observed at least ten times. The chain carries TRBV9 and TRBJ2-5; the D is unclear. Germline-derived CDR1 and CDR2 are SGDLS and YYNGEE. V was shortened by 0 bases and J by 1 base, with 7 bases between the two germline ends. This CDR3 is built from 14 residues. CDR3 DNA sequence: TGTGCCAGCAGCGTAGGGCCGATCCAAGAGACCCAGTACTTC. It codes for CASSVGPIQETQYF.

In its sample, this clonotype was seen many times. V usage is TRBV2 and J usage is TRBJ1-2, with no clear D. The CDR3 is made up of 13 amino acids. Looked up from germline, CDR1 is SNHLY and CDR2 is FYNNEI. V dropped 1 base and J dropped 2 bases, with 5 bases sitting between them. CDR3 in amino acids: CASSEGPNYGYTF. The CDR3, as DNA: TGTGCCAGCAGTGAAGGACCCAACTATGGCTACACCTTC.

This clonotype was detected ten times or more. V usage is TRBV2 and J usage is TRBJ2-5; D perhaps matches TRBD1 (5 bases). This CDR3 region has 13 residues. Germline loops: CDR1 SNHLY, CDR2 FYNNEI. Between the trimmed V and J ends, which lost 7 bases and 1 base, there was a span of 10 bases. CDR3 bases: TGTGCCAGCACCAGACAGACCCAAGAGACCCAGTACTTC. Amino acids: CASTRQTQETQYF.